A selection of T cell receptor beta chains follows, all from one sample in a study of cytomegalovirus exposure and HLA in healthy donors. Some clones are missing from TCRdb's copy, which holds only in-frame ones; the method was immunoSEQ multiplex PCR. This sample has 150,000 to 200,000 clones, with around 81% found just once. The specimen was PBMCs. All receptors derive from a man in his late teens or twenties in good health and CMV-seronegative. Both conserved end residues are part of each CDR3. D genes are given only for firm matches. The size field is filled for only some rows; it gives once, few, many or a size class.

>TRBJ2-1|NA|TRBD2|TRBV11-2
CASSLLTSGLYYNEQFF
TGTGCCAGCAGCCTCCTAACTAGCGGCTTATACTACAATGAGCAGTTCTTC
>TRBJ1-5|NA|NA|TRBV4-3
CASSQDFGSSDQPQHF
TGCGCCAGCAGCCAAGATTTTGGAAGCAGCGATCAGCCCCAGCATTTT
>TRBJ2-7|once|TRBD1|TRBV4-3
CASSQEGQGAYEQYF
TGCGCCAGCAGCCAAGAGGGGCAGGGGGCCTACGAGCAGTACTTC
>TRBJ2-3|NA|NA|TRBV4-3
CASSQDSGSYGTQYF
TGCGCCAGCAGCCAAGACTCCGGCTCATACGGGACGCAGTATTTT
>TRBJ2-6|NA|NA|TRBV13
CASSLSSSGANVLTF
TGTGCCAGCAGCTTGTCCTCCTCTGGGGCCAACGTCCTGACTTTC
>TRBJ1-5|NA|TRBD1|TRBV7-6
CASSLGQGHNQPQHF
TGTGCCAGCAGCCTGGGACAGGGCCACAATCAGCCCCAGCATTTT
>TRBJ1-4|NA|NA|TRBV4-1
CASFPGVTTNEKLFF
TGCGCCAGCTTTCCAGGGGTTACAACTAATGAAAAACTGTTTTTT
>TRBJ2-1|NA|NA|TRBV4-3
CASSQINRGTYYNEQFF
TGCGCCAGCAGCCAAATAAATCGCGGGACGTACTACAATGAGCAGTTCTTC
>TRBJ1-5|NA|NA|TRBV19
CASSMSWGGNQPQHF
TGTGCCAGTAGTATGAGTTGGGGAGGCAATCAGCCCCAGCATTTT
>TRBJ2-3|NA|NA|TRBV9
CASSVGAGDTQYF
TGTGCCAGCAGCGTGGGGGCTGGAGATACGCAGTATTTT
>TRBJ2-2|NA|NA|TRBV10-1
CASRPQGSTGELFF
TGCGCCAGCAGACCTCAGGGGAGCACCGGGGAGCTGTTTTTT
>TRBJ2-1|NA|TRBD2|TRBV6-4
CASSGGGLASYNEQFF
TGTGCCAGCAGTGGGGGCGGACTAGCTTCCTACAATGAGCAGTTCTTC
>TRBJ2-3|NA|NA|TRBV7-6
CASSFHRLAGIGDTQYF
TGTGCCAGCAGCTTCCACCGCCTGGCGGGGATTGGAGATACGCAGTATTTT
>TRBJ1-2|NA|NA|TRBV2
CASRVLWGHLYGYTF
TGTGCCAGCAGGGTGCTGTGGGGACACCTCTATGGCTACACCTTC
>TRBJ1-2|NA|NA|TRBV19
CASSISPGGYGYTF
TGTGCCAGTAGTATCTCGCCCGGGGGCTATGGCTACACCTTC
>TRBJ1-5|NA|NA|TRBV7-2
CASSPLKQGDQHF
TGTGCCAGCAGCCCCTTGAAACAGGGAGACCAGCATTTT